The 30 T cell receptor beta chains in this list originate from one sample, sequenced in a study of T cell responses to AZD1222 COVID-19 vaccine. The method was immunoSEQ multiplex PCR; TCRdb's version includes in-frame clones alone and lacks a portion of them. The data contain about 94,000 clones, around 89% of them singletons. This specimen consisted of peripheral blood, obtained 28 days after the second AZD1222 dose. These receptor sequences come from an adult who received the AZD1222 COVID-19 vaccine.

J is TRBJ1-6 and V is TRBV28; D is perhaps TRBD1 (6 bases). V shed 5 bases and J shed 10 bases, with 15 bases lying between them. Per germline, CDR1 MDHEN and CDR2 SYDVKM. The CDR3 is made up of 14 amino acids. In DNA, the CDR3 is TGTGCCAGCAGTATAACAGGGTGGCGGTCACCCCTCCACTTT. This encodes CASSITGWRSPLHF.

The rearrangement joins TRBV3-1 (or the pseudogene TRBV3-2) to TRBJ2-7; 16 nucleotides align to TRBD2. The CDR3 has 19 amino acids. Germline V lookup: CDR1 LGHDT, CDR2 YNNKEL (reference sequence). Trimming removed 3 bases from V and 1 base from J; junction bases left unmatched: 9. The CDR3: CASSHLSGLAGGRSYEQYF. CDR3 sequence (DNA): TGTGCCAGCAGCCATCTCTCGGGACTAGCGGGAGGGAGGTCCTACGAGCAGTACTTC.

The chain combines TRBV5-1 with TRBJ1-1; D ambiguous. V was pared by 5 bases and J by 2 bases, with 13 bases between. This CDR3 region has 14 residues. Germline V gives CDR1 SGHRS, CDR2 YFSETQ. CDR3 coding DNA: TGCGCCAGCAGTTCGGCACCGGGCAACACTGAAGCTTTCTTT. Its protein is CASSSAPGNTEAFF. The variable domain in full, with the rest retrieved from reference TRBV5-1 and TRBJ1-1, is KAGVTQTPRYLIKTRGQQVTLSCSPISGHRSVSWYQQTPGQGLQFLFEYFSETQRNKGNFPGRFSGRQFSNSRSEMNVSTLELGDSALYLCASSSAPGNTEAFFGQGTRLTVV.

The chain is built from TRBV4-1 and TRBJ2-5, with D possibly TRBD1 on 5 matching bases. Germline lookup yields CDR1 MGHRA and CDR2 YSYEKL. Trimming removed 1 base at V and 4 bases at J, with 13 bases between. The CDR3 has 15 amino acids. The CDR3 sequence is CASSQAQGWGETQYF. The CDR3 DNA sequence: TGCGCCAGCAGCCAAGCCCAGGGATGGGGAGAGACCCAGTACTTC.

The rearrangement links TRBV11-2 to TRBJ2-7; 11 nucleotides match TRBD2. In germline, CDR1 is SGHAT, CDR2 FQNNGV. With 5 bases clipped from V and 3 bases from J, the junction kept 6 bases outside the gene matches. This CDR3 is built from 15 residues. For the CDR3, the DNA is TGTGCCAGCAGCCTGGGACTAGCGGTTAACTACGAGCAGTACTTC. Protein product: CASSLGLAVNYEQYF.

The rearrangement links TRBV12-5 to TRBJ2-7; no clear D. Trimming cost V 6 bases and J 3 bases, with 3 bases left between them. Germline lookup yields CDR1 LGHNT and CDR2 FRNRAP. The CDR3 has 10 residues. As DNA, the CDR3 is TGTGCTAGTGGCGGCTACGAGCAGTACTTC. Its protein product is CASGGYEQYF.

This chain uses TRBV11-3 with TRBJ2-5; 9 nucleotides line up with TRBD2. V lost 4 bases, J lost 2 bases, and 5 bases stayed unmatched. Germline lookup yields CDR1 SGHNT and CDR2 YENEEA. The CDR3 has 15 residues. CDR3 loop: CASSYLAGDQETQYF. For the CDR3, the DNA is TGTGCCAGCAGCTACTTAGCGGGGGATCAAGAGACCCAGTACTTC.

The chain couples TRBV7-3 to TRBJ2-5; D may be TRBD2 (5 bases). The CDR3 totals 13 residues. The germline V gene has CDR1 SGHTA and CDR2 FQGTGA. The V gene lost 5 bases and the J gene lost 1 base, with 8 bases spanning the gap. CDR3 in amino acids: CASSRGIQETQYF. DNA of the CDR3: TGTGCCAGCAGCCGGGGAATCCAAGAGACCCAGTACTTC.

The J gene is TRBJ2-2, the V gene TRBV11-2; 11 nucleotides agree with TRBD2. The CDR3 has 17 amino acids. The V segment lost 1 base and the J segment 4 bases; nucleotides outside the gene matches: 5. Looked up from germline, CDR1 is SGHAT and CDR2 is FQNNGV. The chain's CDR3 is CASSLAPSGGPTGELFF. In DNA, the CDR3 is TGTGCCAGCAGCTTAGCTCCTAGCGGGGGGCCCACCGGGGAGCTGTTTTTT.

The chain links TRBV21-1 to TRBJ1-2. TRBV21-1 is recorded as a pseudogene. CDR3 length: 17 amino acids. Here the CDR3 reads CASSKALGGCISNGYTF. CDR3 bases: TGTGCCAGCAGCAAAGCGCTCGGCGGGTGCATCAGCAATGGCTACACCTTC.

The chain has TRBV6-5 and TRBJ2-3; D not resolved. V was cut by 2 bases and J by 1 base, with 13 bases left in between. This CDR3 has 16 residues. The germline gives CDR1 MNHEY, CDR2 SVGAGI. The CDR3 loop is CASSYLPSGGTDTQYF. CDR3 nucleotides: TGTGCCAGCAGTTACCTTCCGTCAGGAGGCACAGATACGCAGTATTTT.

V gene TRBV6-5 combines with J gene TRBJ1-6; D is possibly TRBD1 (5 bases). CDR1 is MNHEY and CDR2 is SVGAGI in the germline V gene. This CDR3 comprises 13 residues. Trimming took off 4 bases at V and 7 bases at J, with 8 bases between the two ends. The CDR3 DNA sequence: TGTGCCAGCAGTTTACGGGACAATTCACCCCTCCACTTT. Residues: CASSLRDNSPLHF.

The V call is TRBV5-8, the J call TRBJ1-3; possibly TRBD1 for D (6 bases). The germline CDR1 and CDR2 sequences are SGHTS and YDEGEE. The CDR3 is 14 amino acids. Between the trimmed V and J ends, which lost 4 bases and 4 bases, there was a span of 12 bases. CDR3 amino acids: CASSRRTVGNTIYF. Written as DNA, the CDR3 is TGTGCCAGCAGCCGTCGGACAGTCGGAAACACCATATATTTT.

The chain recombines TRBV6-2 or TRBV6-3 with TRBJ1-3, with D hard to call. From germline, CDR1 is MNHEY and CDR2 SVGEGT. Trimming left V 5 bases short and J 0 bases short, with 8 bases between. There are 14 residues in the CDR3. The CDR3 protein is CASSPLASGNTIYF. CDR3 nucleotides: TGTGCCAGCAGTCCCCTGGCCTCTGGAAACACCATATATTTT.

The gene calls are TRBV20-1 and TRBJ2-7; no clear D. Between the trimmed V and J ends, which lost 2 bases and 6 bases, there was a span of 8 bases. CDR1 is DFQATT, CDR2 SNEGSKA, per germline (reference sequence). The CDR3 has 11 amino acids. This CDR3 reads CSARSPPEQYF. CDR3 coding DNA: TGCAGTGCTAGATCCCCGCCCGAGCAGTACTTC.

This chain uses TRBV12-3 or TRBV12-4 with TRBJ1-2; 7 bases agree with TRBD1. The CDR3 covers 11 residues. Trimming at V came to 6 bases and at J to 8 bases, leaving 3 bases not matched to a gene. The CDR3, as DNA: TGTGCCAGCAGCAGGACAGGCGGCTACACCTTC. As protein: CASSRTGGYTF.

The rearrangement uses TRBV6-5 and TRBJ1-1; D call uncertain. CDR3 length: 12 residues. V dropped 5 bases and J dropped 4 bases, with 8 bases sitting between them. The germline V gene has CDR1 MNHEY and CDR2 SVGAGI. CDR3 amino acids: CASSKWGTEAFF. CDR3 nucleotide sequence: TGTGCCAGCAGTAAATGGGGCACTGAAGCTTTCTTT.

The CDR3 sequence is CASSQRGGGANYGYTF. The CDR3 coding sequence is TGTGCCAGCAGCCAGAGAGGAGGTGGAGCTAACTATGGCTACACCTTC. The genes are TRBV3-1 (or the pseudogene TRBV3-2) and TRBJ1-2; D not resolved. Germline V gives CDR1 LGHDT, CDR2 YNNKEL (reference sequence). The CDR3 has 16 amino acids. Trimming removed 3 bases at V and 0 bases at J, with 14 bases between.

The gene calls are TRBV29-1 and TRBJ2-7; D uncertain. The CDR3 totals 10 residues. Per germline, CDR1 SQVTM and CDR2 ANQGSEA. V was shortened by 4 bases and J by 7 bases, with 8 bases between the two germline ends. CDR3 amino acids: CSVGGEEQYF. In DNA, the CDR3 is TGCAGCGTTGGCGGAGAAGAGCAGTACTTC.

The chain carries TRBV12-3 or TRBV12-4 and TRBJ1-3; 7 nucleotides align to TRBD1. There are 13 residues in the CDR3. V shed 5 bases and J 8 bases; nucleotides not matched to a gene: 6. CDR3 loop: CASSPTTGYTIYF. Here the CDR3 DNA reads TGTGCCAGCAGTCCCACGACAGGGTACACCATATATTTT.

The chain is built from TRBV5-4 and TRBJ1-3, with D perhaps TRBD1 (5 bases). Germline V CDR1 and CDR2: SGHNT, YYREEE (reference sequence). Between the trimmed V and J ends, which lost 4 bases and 0 bases, there was a span of 14 bases. The CDR3 sequence is 16 residues long. CDR3 nucleotides: TGTGCCAGCAGCCCAAGGGACGGCAGCTCTGGAAACACCATATATTTT. Its translation is CASSPRDGSSGNTIYF.

This rearrangement joins TRBV4-2 to TRBJ2-1; TRBD1 agrees at 10 bases. CDR1 and CDR2 (germline): LGHNA, YNFKEQ. The CDR3 contains 15 residues. Losses at the gene ends were 6 bases for V and 5 bases for J; bases not matched to a gene: 7. CDR3 region: CASRKGTGVNNEQFF. The CDR3 coding sequence is TGTGCCAGCAGAAAGGGGACAGGGGTAAACAATGAGCAGTTCTTC.

The J gene is TRBJ1-5, the V gene TRBV6-5; the match to TRBD1 covers 7 bases. The CDR3 sequence is 15 residues long. Losses at the gene ends were 6 bases for V and 0 bases for J; bases not matched to a gene: 5. Germline-derived CDR1 and CDR2 are MNHEY and SVGAGI. In DNA, the CDR3 is TGTGCCAGCAGGGACAGGCCTTATAGCAATCAGCCCCAGCATTTT. This translates into CASRDRPYSNQPQHF.

The chain joins TRBV5-1 to TRBJ1-2; possibly TRBD1 for D (6 bases). Trimming shortened V by 9 bases and J by 2 bases, and 32 bases separated the two germline ends. The length of the CDR3 is 19 residues. Germline-derived CDR1 and CDR2 are SGHRS and YFSETQ. CDR3 nucleotide sequence: TGCGCCATCCCCCTTGAGGGGGGGCCGAGCCCAAAAATAAACTATGGCTACACCTTC. Translated, it gives CAIPLEGGPSPKINYGYTF.

The rearrangement links TRBV6-1 to TRBJ2-1; 11 bases line up with TRBD2. V lost 1 base, J lost 7 bases, and 6 bases stayed unmatched. Germline assignment: CDR1 MNHNS and CDR2 SASEGT. CDR3 length: 16 residues. For the CDR3, the DNA is TGTGCCAGCAGTGAAGATGGTAGCGGGAGGGCAAATGAGCAGTTCTTC. The encoded protein is CASSEDGSGRANEQFF.

J is TRBJ1-4 and V is TRBV18; unclear D gene. This CDR3 has 14 amino acids. The ends were cut back, 8 bases at V and 5 bases at J, with 15 bases in the middle. The germline V gene has CDR1 KGHSH and CDR2 LQKENI. The CDR3: CASRPSLENEKLFF. The CDR3, as DNA: TGTGCCAGCCGACCCTCTCTGGAAAATGAAAAACTGTTTTTT.

This chain connects TRBV5-6 to TRBJ1-5; tentatively, D is TRBD1 (6 bases). The V end was cut by 7 bases, the J end by 3 bases, with 17 bases between. Germline-derived CDR1 and CDR2 are SGHDT and YYEEEE. This CDR3 is 15 amino acids long. The DNA for the CDR3 is TGTGCCAGCCCTGGACAGTTCACCCCCAATCAGCCCCAGCATTTT. Residues: CASPGQFTPNQPQHF.

The chain combines TRBV10-3 with TRBJ1-2; D not resolved. The V gene lost 0 bases and the J gene lost 8 bases, with 13 bases spanning the gap. Germline lookup yields CDR1 ENHRY and CDR2 SYGVKD. This CDR3 is built from 14 residues. The CDR3 DNA sequence: TGTGCCATCAGTGAGTCGAAGTACGGGGAAGGCTACACCTTC. Translation: CAISESKYGEGYTF.

The CDR3 is CASSLDPEGSSYEQYF. CDR3 bases: TGTGCCAGCAGCTTAGATCCTGAAGGGAGCTCCTACGAGCAGTACTTC. This rearrangement joins TRBV11-2 to TRBJ2-7, with D perhaps matching TRBD2 (5 bases). With 0 bases removed from V and 0 bases from J, the gap between germline ends came to 12 bases. Per the germline V gene, CDR1 is SGHAT and CDR2 is FQNNGV. The CDR3 has 16 amino acids.

The rearrangement links TRBV7-9 to TRBJ2-6; TRBD1 agrees at 7 bases. Trimming removed 3 bases from V and 0 bases from J; junction bases left unmatched: 11. This CDR3 spans 19 amino acids. Germline CDR1 reads SEHNR; CDR2 reads FQNEAQ (reference sequence). The CDR3 loop is CASSFFKGARRSGANVLTF. The DNA of the CDR3 is TGTGCCAGCAGCTTCTTTAAGGGGGCTCGGCGCTCTGGGGCCAACGTCCTGACTTTC.